The 13 T cell receptor beta chains below were found in one sample sequenced in a study of blood T cell repertoires in COVID-19. Assay: immunoSEQ multiplex PCR; the TCRdb copy retains only in-frame clones and omits some. The top ten clones hold less than 3% of a sample with 68,000 or so clones, approximately 90% of them seen once. Input material: peripheral blood. The receptor set was obtained from a man aged 65-85 years with active or convalescent COVID-19.

The J gene is TRBJ1-1, the V gene TRBV28; D unclear. CDR1 and CDR2 (germline): MDHEN, SYDVKM. Trimming took off 2 bases at V and 4 bases at J, with 11 bases between the two ends. The CDR3 has 14 residues. Here the CDR3 reads CASSLRWEGTEAFF. CDR3 nucleotide sequence: TGTGCCAGCAGTTTACGGTGGGAGGGCACTGAAGCTTTCTTT.

The chain combines TRBV5-1 with TRBJ2-3; the D is unclear. This CDR3 has 15 amino acids. V lost 0 bases and J lost 4, with 12 bases in between. CDR1 is SGHRS, CDR2 YFSETQ, per germline. CDR3 in amino acids: CASSLEGWAADTQYF. CDR3 bases: TGCGCCAGCAGCTTGGAAGGTTGGGCTGCAGATACGCAGTATTTT.

The chain is built from TRBV18 and TRBJ2-7; D possibly corresponds to TRBD1 (6 bases). Germline V gene data show CDR1 as KGHSH and CDR2 as LQKENI. The V end was cut by 2 bases, the J end by 5 bases, with 13 bases between. CDR3 length equals 14 residues. In nucleotides, the CDR3 is TGTGCCAGCTCACCAGGGCAGGGGAGTAACGAGCAGTACTTC. Its protein product is CASSPGQGSNEQYF.

The J gene is TRBJ2-5, the V gene TRBV29-1, with 7 bases matching TRBD1. The J segment lost 5 bases and the V segment lost 3 bases, leaving 3 bases of the junction unmatched. CDR3 length: 12 amino acids. Germline V gives CDR1 SQVTM, CDR2 ANQGSEA. The CDR3 loop is CSVDEGAETQYF. CDR3 coding DNA: TGCAGCGTTGATGAGGGGGCTGAGACCCAGTACTTC.

The gene calls are TRBV12-5 and TRBJ2-1; the match to TRBD1 covers 7 bases. The V gene's germline CDR1 is LGHNT and CDR2 FRNRAP. The CDR3 totals 14 residues. V was pared by 6 bases and J by 5 bases, with 7 bases of the junction left unmatched. For the CDR3, the DNA is TGTGCTAGTGGGTCGGGACAGACCCACAATGAGCAGTTCTTC. This translates into CASGSGQTHNEQFF.

This clone came up once. The chain carries TRBV6-5 and TRBJ1-2; D is ambiguous. From germline, CDR1 is MNHEY and CDR2 SVGAGI. The V and J ends lost 6 bases and 8 bases respectively, with 13 bases between them. CDR3 length equals 12 residues. The CDR3, as DNA: TGTGCCAGCAGGAGCCGGACGGGAGGCTACACCTTC. The encoded protein is CASRSRTGGYTF.

The rearrangement links TRBV9 to TRBJ2-1; 9 nucleotides match TRBD2. From germline, CDR1 is SGDLS and CDR2 YYNGEE. V was clipped by 1 base and J by 10 bases; unmatched bases: 6. The CDR3 runs to 14 residues. CDR3 sequence (DNA): TGTGCCAGCAGCGTATTGCGGGAGGGCCGCGAGCAGTTCTTC. Translating gives CASSVLREGREQFF. Full variable domain (missing parts from reference TRBV9 and TRBJ2-1): DSGVTQTPKHLITATGQRVTLRCSPRSGDLSVYWYQQSLDQGLQFLIQYYNGEERAKGNILERFSAQQFPDLHSELNLSSLELGDSALYFCASSVLREGREQFFGPGTRLTVL.

This sequence joins TRBV5-4 and TRBJ2-5, with D perhaps TRBD2 (6 bases). The V end was cut by 2 bases, the J end by 5 bases, with 10 bases between. The CDR3 sequence is 13 residues long. The germline gives CDR1 SGHNT, CDR2 YYREEE (reference sequence). DNA of the CDR3: TGTGCCAGCAGCTTAGGAGGGTTGGAGACCCAGTACTTC. Protein: CASSLGGLETQYF.

V and J are TRBV6-1 and TRBJ1-5; TRBD1 aligns across 10 bases. V gave up 2 bases and J gave up 2 bases; unmatched junction bases: 6. Germline CDR1 reads MNHNS; CDR2 reads SASEGT. The length of the CDR3 is 17 residues. The CDR3: CASSEIGTGVGNQPQHF. The DNA for the CDR3 is TGTGCCAGCAGTGAAATCGGGACAGGGGTGGGCAATCAGCCCCAGCATTTT.

The rearrangement uses TRBV20-1 and TRBJ1-2; the D gene is possibly TRBD1 (5 bases). CDR1 and CDR2 from the germline V gene are DFQATT and SNEGSKA (reference sequence). Trimming pared 3 bases from V and 4 bases from J, leaving 18 bases between. The CDR3 sequence is 15 residues long. The CDR3 is CSASRRGRDGYGYTF. The CDR3 DNA sequence: TGCAGTGCTAGTCGCCGGGGGAGGGACGGCTATGGCTACACCTTC.

V and J are TRBV20-1 and TRBJ2-1, with a weak D call TRBD2 (5 bases). This CDR3 contains 11 residues. V was shortened by 3 bases and J by 9 bases, with 9 bases between the two germline ends. From germline, CDR1 is DFQATT and CDR2 SNEGSKA (reference sequence). The CDR3 coding sequence is TGCAGTGCTAGTCTGGAGGTTGAGCAGTTCTTC. Encoded protein: CSASLEVEQFF.

This chain joins TRBV25-1 and TRBJ1-4, with 7 positions matching TRBD1. This CDR3 contains 15 residues. Germline V gene sequence: CDR1 MGHDK, CDR2 SYGVNS. V lost 1 base and J lost 8; bases outside the gene matches: 7. The CDR3 bases are TGTGCCAGCAGTGAATTCGCGACAGGGCAGGAAAAACTGTTTTTT. Translated, it gives CASSEFATGQEKLFF.

This chain's CDR3 is CASSLGLAGGRAAEQYF. CDR3 bases: TGTGCCAGCAGCCTTGGACTAGCGGGGGGCCGGGCCGCCGAGCAGTACTTC. The J gene is TRBJ2-7, the V gene TRBV5-4; 14 bases map to TRBD2. Germline V gene sequence: CDR1 SGHNT, CDR2 YYREEE (reference sequence). This CDR3 spans 17 amino acids. The V gene end was trimmed by 4 bases and the J gene end by 6 bases; junction bases not matched to a gene: 12.